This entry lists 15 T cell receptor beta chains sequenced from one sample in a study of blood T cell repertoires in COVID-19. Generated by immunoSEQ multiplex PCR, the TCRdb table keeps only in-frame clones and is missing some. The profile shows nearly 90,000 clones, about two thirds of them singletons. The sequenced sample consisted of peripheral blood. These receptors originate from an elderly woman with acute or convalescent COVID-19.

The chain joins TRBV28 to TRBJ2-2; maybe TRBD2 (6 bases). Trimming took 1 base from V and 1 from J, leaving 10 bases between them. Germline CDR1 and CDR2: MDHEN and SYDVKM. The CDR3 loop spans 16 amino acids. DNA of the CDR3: TGTGCCAGCAGTTTATTCCCAGCGGGGAACACCGGGGAGCTGTTTTTT. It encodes CASSLFPAGNTGELFF.

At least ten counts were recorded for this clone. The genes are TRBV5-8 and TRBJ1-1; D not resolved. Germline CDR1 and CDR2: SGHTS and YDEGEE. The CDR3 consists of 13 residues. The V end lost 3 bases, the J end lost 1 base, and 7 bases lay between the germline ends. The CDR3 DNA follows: TGTGCCAGCAGCTCAGCAGGGAACACTGAAGCTTTCTTT. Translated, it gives CASSSAGNTEAFF.

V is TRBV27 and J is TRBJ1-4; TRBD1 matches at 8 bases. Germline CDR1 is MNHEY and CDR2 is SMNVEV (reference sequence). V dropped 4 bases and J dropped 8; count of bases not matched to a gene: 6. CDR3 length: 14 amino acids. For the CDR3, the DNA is TGTGCCAGCAGTTATACAGGGGGAGAGGAAAAACTGTTTTTT. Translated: CASSYTGGEEKLFF.

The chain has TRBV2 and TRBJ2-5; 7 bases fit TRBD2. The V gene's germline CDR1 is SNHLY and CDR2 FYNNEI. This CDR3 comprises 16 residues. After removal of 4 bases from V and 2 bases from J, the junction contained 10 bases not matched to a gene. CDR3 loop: CASSGLSGAVQETQYF. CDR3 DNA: TGTGCCAGCAGTGGCCTCAGCGGGGCTGTACAAGAGACCCAGTACTTC.

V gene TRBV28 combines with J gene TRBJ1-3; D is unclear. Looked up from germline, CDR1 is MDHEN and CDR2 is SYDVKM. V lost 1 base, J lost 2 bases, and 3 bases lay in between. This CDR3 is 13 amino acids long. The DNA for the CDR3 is TGTGCCAGCAGTTTATCTGCTGGAAACACCATATATTTT. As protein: CASSLSAGNTIYF. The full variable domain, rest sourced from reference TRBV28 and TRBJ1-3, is DVKVTQSSRYLVKRTGEKVFLECVQDMDHENMFWYRQDPGLGLRLIYFSYDVKMKEKGDIPEGYSVSREKKERFSLILESASTNQTSMYLCASSLSAGNTIYFGEGSWLTVV.

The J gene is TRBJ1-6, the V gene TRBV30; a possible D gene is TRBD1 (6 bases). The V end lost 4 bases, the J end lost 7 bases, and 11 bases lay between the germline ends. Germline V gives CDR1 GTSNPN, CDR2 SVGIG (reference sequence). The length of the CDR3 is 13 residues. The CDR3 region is CAWKGGYNSPLHF. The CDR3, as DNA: TGTGCCTGGAAAGGGGGTTACAATTCACCCCTCCACTTT.

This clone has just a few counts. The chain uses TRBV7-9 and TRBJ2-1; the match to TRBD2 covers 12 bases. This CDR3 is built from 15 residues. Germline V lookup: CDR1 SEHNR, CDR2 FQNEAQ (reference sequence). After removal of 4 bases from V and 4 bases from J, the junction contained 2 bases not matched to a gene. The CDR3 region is CASSSGLAGYNEQFF. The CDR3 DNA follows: TGTGCCAGCAGCTCAGGACTAGCGGGGTACAATGAGCAGTTCTTC. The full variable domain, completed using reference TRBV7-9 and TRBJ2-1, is DTGVSQNPRHKITKRGQNVTFRCDPISEHNRLYWYRQTLGQGPEFLTYFQNEAQLEKSRLLSDRFSAERPKGSFSTLEIQRTEQGDSAMYLCASSSGLAGYNEQFFGPGTRLTVL.

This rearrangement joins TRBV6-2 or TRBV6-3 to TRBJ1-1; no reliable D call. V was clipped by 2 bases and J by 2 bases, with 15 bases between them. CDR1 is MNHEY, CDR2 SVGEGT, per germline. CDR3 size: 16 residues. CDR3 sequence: CASSYPTGSLNTEAFF. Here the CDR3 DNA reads TGTGCCAGCAGTTACCCGACGGGGTCCCTCAACACTGAAGCTTTCTTT.

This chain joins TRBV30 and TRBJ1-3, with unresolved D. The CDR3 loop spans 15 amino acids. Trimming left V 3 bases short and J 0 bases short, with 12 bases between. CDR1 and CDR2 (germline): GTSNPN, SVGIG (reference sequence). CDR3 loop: CAWSFPRFSGNTIYF. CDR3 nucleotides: TGTGCCTGGAGCTTCCCCAGGTTCTCTGGAAACACCATATATTTT.

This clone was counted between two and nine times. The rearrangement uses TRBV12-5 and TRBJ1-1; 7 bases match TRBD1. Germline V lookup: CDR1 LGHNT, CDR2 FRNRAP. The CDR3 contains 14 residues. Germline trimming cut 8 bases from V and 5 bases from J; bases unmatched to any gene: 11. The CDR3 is CASIPGQRTTEAFF. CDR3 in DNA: TGTGCTAGTATTCCGGGACAGAGAACAACTGAAGCTTTCTTT.

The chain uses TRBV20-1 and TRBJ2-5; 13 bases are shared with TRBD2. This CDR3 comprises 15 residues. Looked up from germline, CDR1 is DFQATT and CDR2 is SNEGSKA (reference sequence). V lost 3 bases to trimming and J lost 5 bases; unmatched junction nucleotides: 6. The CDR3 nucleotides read TGCAGTGCTAGTACTAGCGGGGGGGCCGGGGAGACCCAGTACTTC. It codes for CSASTSGGAGETQYF.

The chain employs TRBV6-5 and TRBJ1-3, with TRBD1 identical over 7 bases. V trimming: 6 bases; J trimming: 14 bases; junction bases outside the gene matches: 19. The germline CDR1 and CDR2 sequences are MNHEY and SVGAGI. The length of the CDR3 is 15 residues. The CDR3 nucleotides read TGTGCCAGCAGACTTACGGGCTTTGGACAGGCCGGCCTATATTTT. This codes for CASRLTGFGQAGLYF.

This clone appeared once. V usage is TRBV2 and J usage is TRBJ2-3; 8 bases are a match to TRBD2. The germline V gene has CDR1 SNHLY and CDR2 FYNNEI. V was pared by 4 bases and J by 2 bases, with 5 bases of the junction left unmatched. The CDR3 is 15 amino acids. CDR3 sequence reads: CASSGERGHTDTQYF. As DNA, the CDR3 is TGTGCCAGCAGTGGCGAGCGGGGGCACACAGATACGCAGTATTTT. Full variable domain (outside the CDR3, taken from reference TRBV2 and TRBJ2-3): EPEVTQTPSHQVTQMGQEVILRCVPISNHLYFYWYRQILGQKVEFLVSFYNNEISEKSEIFDDQFSVERPDGSNFTLKIRSTKLEDSAMYFCASSGERGHTDTQYFGPGTRLTVL.

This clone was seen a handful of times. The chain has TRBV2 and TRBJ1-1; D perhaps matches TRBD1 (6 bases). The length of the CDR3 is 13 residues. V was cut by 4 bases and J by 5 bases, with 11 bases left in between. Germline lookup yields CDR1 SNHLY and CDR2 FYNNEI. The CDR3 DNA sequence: TGTGCCAGCAGTGGGGGGCGGAAGACTGAAGCTTTCTTT. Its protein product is CASSGGRKTEAFF.

This CDR3 is CASSGPPGLAGGLYNEQFF. The CDR3 coding sequence is TGTGCCAGCAGTGGACCACCGGGACTAGCGGGGGGCCTCTACAATGAGCAGTTCTTC. V usage is TRBV6-1 and J usage is TRBJ2-1; 15 nucleotides agree with TRBD2. The trim removed 4 bases at V and 3 bases at J, leaving 10 bases unmatched. The CDR3 loop spans 19 amino acids. Germline CDR1 is MNHNS and CDR2 is SASEGT.